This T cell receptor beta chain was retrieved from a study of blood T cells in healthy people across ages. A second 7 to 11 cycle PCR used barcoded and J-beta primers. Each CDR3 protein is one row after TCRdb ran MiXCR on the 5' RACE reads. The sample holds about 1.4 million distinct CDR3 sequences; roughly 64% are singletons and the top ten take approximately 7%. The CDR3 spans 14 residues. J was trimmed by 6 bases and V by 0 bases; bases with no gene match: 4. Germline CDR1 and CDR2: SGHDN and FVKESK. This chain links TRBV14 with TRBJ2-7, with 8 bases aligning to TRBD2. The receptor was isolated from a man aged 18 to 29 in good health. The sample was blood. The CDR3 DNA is TGTGCCAGCAGCCAAGAGGGACTAGGGGTCGAGCAGTACTTC. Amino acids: CASSQEGLGVEQYF. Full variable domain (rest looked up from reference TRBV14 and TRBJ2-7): EAGVTQFPSHSVIEKGQTVTLRCDPISGHDNLYWYRRVMGKEIKFLLHFVKESKQDESGMPNNRFLAERTGGTYSTLKVQPAELEDSGVYFCASSQEGLGVEQYFGPGTRLTVT.